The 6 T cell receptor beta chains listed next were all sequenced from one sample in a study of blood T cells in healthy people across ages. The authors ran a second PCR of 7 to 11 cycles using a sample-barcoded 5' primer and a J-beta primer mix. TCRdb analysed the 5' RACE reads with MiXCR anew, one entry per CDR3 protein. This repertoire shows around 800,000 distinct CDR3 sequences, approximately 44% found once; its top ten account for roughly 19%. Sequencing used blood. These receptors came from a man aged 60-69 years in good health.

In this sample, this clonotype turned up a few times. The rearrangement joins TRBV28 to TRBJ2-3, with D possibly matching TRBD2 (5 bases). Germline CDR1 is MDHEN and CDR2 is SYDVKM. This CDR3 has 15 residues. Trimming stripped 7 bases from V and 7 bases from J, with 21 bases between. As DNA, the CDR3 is TGTGCCAGCAATACCCTAGCTACCTTTCCGAATACGCAGTATTTT. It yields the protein CASNTLATFPNTQYF.

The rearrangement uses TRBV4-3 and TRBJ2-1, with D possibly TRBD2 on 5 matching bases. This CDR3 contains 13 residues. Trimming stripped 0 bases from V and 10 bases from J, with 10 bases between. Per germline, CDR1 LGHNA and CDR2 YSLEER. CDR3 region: CASSQDEPGEQFF. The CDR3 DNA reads TGCGCCAGCAGCCAAGACGAGCCGGGAGAGCAGTTCTTC.

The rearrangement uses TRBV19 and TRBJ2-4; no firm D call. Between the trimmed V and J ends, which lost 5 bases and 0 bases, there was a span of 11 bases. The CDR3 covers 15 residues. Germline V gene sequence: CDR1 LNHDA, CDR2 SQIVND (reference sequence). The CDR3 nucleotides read TGTGCCAGTAGTGACGGGTCGCTAGCCAAAAACATTCAGTACTTC. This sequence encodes CASSDGSLAKNIQYF.

The chain's CDR3 is CAWSVQGFQETQYF. CDR3 DNA sequence: TGTGCCTGGAGTGTACAGGGGTTCCAAGAGACCCAGTACTTC. V gene TRBV30 combines with J gene TRBJ2-5; 7 bases are shared with TRBD1. V shed 0 bases and J 1 base; nucleotides not matched to a gene: 2. This CDR3 is built from 14 residues. CDR1 is GTSNPN, CDR2 SVGIG, per germline (reference sequence). The entire variable domain, with the rest obtained from reference TRBV30 and TRBJ2-5, is as follows: SQTIHQWPATLVQPVGSPLSLECTVEGTSNPNLYWYRQAAGRGLQLLFYSVGIGQISSEVPQNLSASRPQDRQFILSSKKLLLSDSGFYLCAWSVQGFQETQYFGPGTRLLVL.

The CDR3 sequence is CSVRGDSSYEQYF. The CDR3 coding sequence is TGCAGTGTCAGGGGGGACAGCTCCTACGAGCAGTACTTC. The V and J genes are TRBV20-1 and TRBJ2-7; a weak D match, TRBD1 (7 bases). Looked up from germline, CDR1 is DFQATT and CDR2 is SNEGSKA (reference sequence). CDR3 length: 13 amino acids. With 7 bases removed from V and 0 bases from J, the gap between germline ends came to 13 bases.

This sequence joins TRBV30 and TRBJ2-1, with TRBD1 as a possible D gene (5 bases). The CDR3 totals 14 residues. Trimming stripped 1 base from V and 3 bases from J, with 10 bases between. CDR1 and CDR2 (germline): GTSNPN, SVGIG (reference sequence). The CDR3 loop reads CAWSGGVGYNEQFF. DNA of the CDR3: TGTGCCTGGAGTGGGGGCGTGGGCTACAATGAGCAGTTCTTC.